The clone carrying this T cell receptor (beta chain) was detected ten times or more. The data were obtained in a study of Graves' ophthalmopathy and Graves' hyperthyroidism. Clinical symptoms, serum thyroxine, TRAb, thyroid ultrasound and orbital computed tomography formed the basis of diagnosis. Researchers took RNA transcripts and amplified TCR beta CDR3 regions from them. Investigators did first-round RT-PCR with HTBI primers, then second-round multiplex PCR. TCRdb reprocessed the multiplex PCR reads with MiXCR, giving one entry per CDR3 protein. The sample carries about 210,000 distinct CDR3 sequences, approximately 28% recorded once. The sequencing sample was made of peripheral blood. This clonotype was sampled from a man in his fifties or sixties with Graves' ophthalmopathy.

The CDR3 here is CASSPVSRGNTEAFF. As DNA, the CDR3 is TGTGCCAGCAGCCCAGTCTCCCGGGGGAACACTGAAGCTTTCTTT. The chain has TRBV3-1 and TRBJ1-1; D is ambiguous. This CDR3 is built from 15 residues. Germline loops: CDR1 LGHDT, CDR2 YNNKEL (reference sequence). V gave up 4 bases and J gave up 1 base, with 13 bases separating them.